These T cell receptor beta chains were read from a single sample in a study of OX40 agonist ivuxolimab in advanced cancers. The data were produced by immunoSEQ multiplex PCR, yet TCRdb's version contains in-frame clones alone and is incomplete. The repertoire holds 65,000 to 70,000 clones, with roughly 90% as singletons. The sample was CD4+ or CD8+ T cells sorted from blood, taken in a trial of the OX40 agonist ivuxolimab. The source of these receptors is an adult with an advanced solid tumor such as melanoma, head and neck, liver or kidney cancer. Both conserved end residues are part of each CDR3. D genes are given only for firm matches. Part of the rows lack a size; the others show once, few, many or a class for expanded clones.

j_call,v_call,d_call,clone_size,cdr3_nt,cdr3_aa
TRBJ2-7,TRBV14,.,.,TGTGCCAGCAGCCAGGTGGGGGGCTCCTACGAGCAGTACTTC,CASSQVGGSYEQYF
TRBJ1-1,TRBV5-4,.,.,TGTGCCAGCAGCTTGGTTGTAGGGGCCAGGATCCAGGGCACTGAAGCTTTCTTT,CASSLVVGARIQGTEAFF
TRBJ2-7,TRBV4-3,TRBD2,.,TGCGCCAGCAGCCAAGAAATATGGACTAGCGGGGGTTCCTACGAGCAGTACTTC,CASSQEIWTSGGSYEQYF
TRBJ1-1,TRBV11-1,.,.,TGTGCCAGCAGCGTCCGGGACCGAGGACACACTGAAGCTTTCTTT,CASSVRDRGHTEAFF
TRBJ2-7,TRBV10-3,.,.,TGTGCCATCAGTACAGGTTCCGAGCAGTACTTC,CAISTGSEQYF
TRBJ2-3,TRBV7-2,.,.,TGTGCCAGCAGCCCGCTAGACTATCTAGATACGCAGTATTTT,CASSPLDYLDTQYF
TRBJ1-5,TRBV19,.,few,TGTGCCAGTGCTACCGGGACGCCCAATCAGCCCCAGCATTTT,CASATGTPNQPQHF
TRBJ1-5,TRBV7-9,.,.,TGTGCCAGCAGCTTCGGACAGAGTAATCAGCCCCAGCATTTT,CASSFGQSNQPQHF
TRBJ1-2,TRBV2,.,.,TGTGCCCAGGAGGGGGGGCAGGGTGGTGGCTACACCTTC,CAQEGGQGGGYTF
TRBJ1-3,TRBV28,.,.,TGTGCCAGCAGCTCCGCCTTGGGAGGAAACACCATATATTTT,CASSSALGGNTIYF
TRBJ2-6,TRBV11-3,TRBD2,.,TGTGCCAGCCGAAGCGGGGGGACTGGGGCCAACGTCCTGACTTTC,CASRSGGTGANVLTF
TRBJ1-1,TRBV5-4,.,.,TGTGCCAGCAGATATACAGGAGAGGCTGAAGCTTTCTTT,CASRYTGEAEAFF
TRBJ2-1,TRBV7-2,TRBD2,.,TGTGCCAGCAGCTTAGAGGGATTAAGCGGGAGGTTCTACAATGAGCAGTTCTTC,CASSLEGLSGRFYNEQFF
TRBJ2-7,TRBV9,TRBD1,.,TGTGCCAGCAGCGTGGGGGGACAGGCCTCCTACGAGCAGTACTTC,CASSVGGQASYEQYF
TRBJ2-3,TRBV28,.,.,TGTGCCAGCAGTTTATTAGGGCAGGGGTGGGCCACAGATACGCAGTATTTT,CASSLLGQGWATDTQYF
TRBJ2-1,TRBV9,TRBD2,.,TGTGCCAGCAGCGTCACTAGCGAGGGTGAGCAGTTCTTC,CASSVTSEGEQFF
TRBJ2-7,TRBV23-1,TRBD2,.,TGCGCCAGCACGACAGGGATCGAGCGGGAGGCGCCAAGCTCCTACGAGCAGTACTTC,CASTTGIEREAPSSYEQYF
TRBJ1-4,TRBV4-2,TRBD1,.,TGTGCCAGCAGCTTGGGACAGGGGGCTGAAAAACTGTTTTTT,CASSLGQGAEKLFF
TRBJ2-3,TRBV30,TRBD1,.,TGTGCCTGTATAAAGGCTGGACAGGGGGCGCCCAGGGATACGCAGTATTTT,CACIKAGQGAPRDTQYF
TRBJ2-7,TRBV9,.,.,TGTGCCAGCAGCGTAGGAGGGGGGACCTACGAGCAGTACTTC,CASSVGGGTYEQYF
TRBJ2-7,TRBV6-5,.,.,TGTGCCAGCAGTTACTCGAGTCACCACTCCTACGAGCAGTACTTC,CASSYSSHHSYEQYF
TRBJ2-3,TRBV30,.,.,TGTGCCTGGAGTGTGGGTTTGGCGTTTACAGATACGCAGTATTTT,CAWSVGLAFTDTQYF
TRBJ1-2,TRBV4-1,TRBD1,.,TGCGCCAGCAGCCAAGAAGGGGACAGGGGCTATGGCTACACCTTC,CASSQEGDRGYGYTF
TRBJ1-5,TRBV2,TRBD1,few,TGTGCCAGCGGGGGACAGGTTAGTGAGCCCCAGCATTTT,CASGGQVSEPQHF
TRBJ1-1,TRBV14,TRBD1,.,TGTGCCAGCAGCCAAACAGGGGGCGAAGCTTTCTTT,CASSQTGGEAFF
TRBJ2-7,TRBV28,TRBD1,.,TGTGCCAGCCTCCGGGACAGGAGCTCCTACGAGCAGTACTTC,CASLRDRSSYEQYF
TRBJ1-2,TRBV7-2,.,.,TGTGCCAGCAGCCCAAGGACAAACCCTAACTATGGCTACACCTTC,CASSPRTNPNYGYTF
TRBJ2-3,TRBV28,TRBD1,.,TGTGCCAGCGTCGGACAGGGGAGCACAGATACGCAGTATTTT,CASVGQGSTDTQYF
TRBJ2-2,TRBV28,.,.,TGTGCCAGCAGCTCCCCCGCAGACCAGAGGACCGGGGAGCTGTTTTTT,CASSSPADQRTGELFF
TRBJ1-2,TRBV30,.,.,TGTGCCTGGAGCATTGAGGTTGGCTACACCTTC,CAWSIEVGYTF
TRBJ1-5,TRBV4-1,TRBD1,.,TGCGCCAGCAGCGGTGACAGGGGGAGCAATCAGCCCCAGCATTTT,CASSGDRGSNQPQHF
TRBJ1-2,TRBV28,TRBD1,.,TGTGCCAGCAGCCCGGGACAGGGGGCCACATATGGCTACACCTTC,CASSPGQGATYGYTF
TRBJ1-5,TRBV4-3,.,.,TGCGCCAGCAGCCAAGAAGTAGGAAGGGTACGCCAGCCCCAGCATTTT,CASSQEVGRVRQPQHF
TRBJ2-2,TRBV5-4,.,.,TGTGCCAGCAGCCCTGACCTGGGGGAGCTGTTTTTT,CASSPDLGELFF
TRBJ1-2,TRBV4-2,.,.,TGTGCCAGCAGCCAAGATCTTTACGGTGGATGGGGCTACACCTTC,CASSQDLYGGWGYTF
TRBJ1-1,TRBV28,.,once,TGTGCCAGCAGTGAGGGGTCCCCAAGCAATGAAGCTTTCTTT,CASSEGSPSNEAFF
TRBJ2-1,TRBV4-1,.,.,TGCGCCAGCAGCCAAGGAACGGGAGTCTACAATGAGCAGTTCTTC,CASSQGTGVYNEQFF
TRBJ2-1,TRBV7-2,TRBD2,.,TGTGCCAGCAGCTCCCGCGGGGGTAATGAGCAGTTCTTC,CASSSRGGNEQFF
TRBJ2-1,TRBV14,.,.,TGTGCCAGCAGCCAAGATCCTTGGAGGAGAAGATTATACAATGAGCAGTTCTTC,CASSQDPWRRRLYNEQFF
TRBJ2-1,TRBV5-1,TRBD1,.,TGCGCCAGCAGCACCGACAGGGGCGAATACAATGAGCAGTTCTTC,CASSTDRGEYNEQFF
TRBJ1-6,TRBV9,.,few,TGTGCCAGCAGCGACAGGGTGTTGAATTCACCCCTCCACTTT,CASSDRVLNSPLHF
TRBJ2-3,TRBV5-4,.,.,TGTGCCAGCAGCCCGACTTACCCTAGCACAGATACGCAGTATTTT,CASSPTYPSTDTQYF
TRBJ2-5,TRBV6-6,TRBD1,.,TGTGCCAGCAGTTACTACCGGACAGGGGGAGAGACCCAGTACTTC,CASSYYRTGGETQYF
TRBJ1-4,TRBV2,TRBD1,medium-sized,TGTGCCAGCACCGGGCGGGACAGGGGAACAACTAATGAAAAACTGTTTTTT,CASTGRDRGTTNEKLFF
TRBJ2-4,TRBV28,.,.,TGTGCCAGCAGTTTGAAGAGCCCACGGATTCAGTACTTC,CASSLKSPRIQYF
TRBJ2-2,TRBV13,.,.,TGTGCCAGCAGCTTAGAACTAGCCCCGGCCGGGGAGCTGTTTTTT,CASSLELAPAGELFF
TRBJ1-4,TRBV4-3,.,.,TGCGCCAGCAGCCAGGCCCGGGGGCTTGCTAATGAAAAACTGTTTTTT,CASSQARGLANEKLFF
TRBJ2-1,TRBV5-1,TRBD2,.,TGCGCCAGCAGCTTGGGGACTAGCGGCAACAATGAGCAGTTCTTC,CASSLGTSGNNEQFF
TRBJ1-2,TRBV5-4,.,.,TGTGCCAGCAGCGCCTCCGGGACACCAGCGAGAGGCTACACCTTC,CASSASGTPARGYTF
TRBJ1-1,TRBV10-2,.,once,TGCGCCAGCGGACGATTGAACACTGAAGCTTTCTTT,CASGRLNTEAFF
TRBJ2-7,TRBV10-3,TRBD1,few,TGTGCCATCAGTGGGACAGGGTCCTACGAGCAGTACTTC,CAISGTGSYEQYF